This T cell receptor (beta chain) originates from a study of blood T cell repertoires in COVID-19 (dated by TCRdb to 2018 to 2021). Regarding the complete study: Samples from collaborators originated in the United States, Italy and Spain and spanned both the acute and convalescent phases of COVID-19. The material from the prospective study consisted of cDNA or gDNA derived from T cells, B-cell-depleted T cells, or PBMCs. The dataset comprised deeply sampled blood TCRbeta repertoires from subjects exposed to, actively infected with, or recovered from COVID-19. The repertoires were released in a freely available public database intended as a resource for research on the immune response to SARS-CoV-2. Samples were obtained from the ongoing ImmuneRACE study (first 160 participants) and from some 1,200 subjects provided by 6 global collaborators. A de-identified subject ID, COVID-19 status, age in years and sex were almost always included in the sample metadata. Where available, HLA class I and class II types were taken from metadata supplied by the sample provider and were not determined by assay-based typing. Study-wide conclusions, independent of this receptor: The quantity of clinical and demographic metadata differed by source and by participant and was supplied without curation.

The collaborating institutions used their own protocols to collect whole blood in K2EDTA tubes. For TCRbeta analysis, collaborators shipped samples as frozen whole blood, isolated PBMCs, or DNA extracted from either of those sample types. TCRbeta CDR3 regions were amplified from genomic DNA by means of the immunoSEQ Assay, a bias-controlled multiplex PCR. The authors processed their data as follows. Within the assay, amplification of reference gene primers was used to estimate how many nucleated cells each sample contained. To quantify the absolute abundance of each unique TCRbeta CDR3 rearrangement, sequence reads were collapsed and filtered. For each sample, productive Simpson clonality was calculated as the square root of Simpson's diversity index across productive rearrangements. Not all clones reach the TCRdb copy of this immuneACCESS table, which keeps in-frame sequences only. Checked studies attribute under half of the gap to unresolved V genes and leave the rest unexplained. V and J calls and clone size follow that table, whereas D and trimming were derived from the DNA. The sample records 57,000 or so clones, approximately 86% of which are singletons. The ten largest account for less than 6.5% of the sample.

Notes on this clone: The antigen it recognizes is unknown. No base-level quality is on record; no much larger clone is a single base apart.

The CDR3 covers 14 residues, taking in both the cysteine and the phenylalanine. Only the CDR3 DNA is retained, 42 bases long and in frame from the first base. CDR1 is given as LNHDA and CDR2 as SQIVND, both from the germline V gene (reference sequence). V drops 6 bases and J drops 6 bases, leaving 17 bases in between. Sequenced: peripheral blood. The receptor was derived from a man between 65 and 85 years old with acute or convalescent COVID-19. The chain links TRBV19 with TRBJ1-1; confidence is insufficient to name the D gene. The CDR3 reads as follows: CASRKDTYIAEAFF. The DNA is as follows: TGTGCCAGTAGAAAAGACACGTACATCGCTGAAGCTTTCTTT. Full variable domain (CDR3 extended with the reference TRBV19 and TRBJ1-1 proteins): DGGITQSPKYLFRKEGQNVTLSCEQNLNHDAMYWYRQDPGQGLRLIYYSQIVNDFQKGDIAEGYSVSREKKESFPLTVTSAQKNPTAFYLCASRKDTYIAEAFFGQGTRLTVV.